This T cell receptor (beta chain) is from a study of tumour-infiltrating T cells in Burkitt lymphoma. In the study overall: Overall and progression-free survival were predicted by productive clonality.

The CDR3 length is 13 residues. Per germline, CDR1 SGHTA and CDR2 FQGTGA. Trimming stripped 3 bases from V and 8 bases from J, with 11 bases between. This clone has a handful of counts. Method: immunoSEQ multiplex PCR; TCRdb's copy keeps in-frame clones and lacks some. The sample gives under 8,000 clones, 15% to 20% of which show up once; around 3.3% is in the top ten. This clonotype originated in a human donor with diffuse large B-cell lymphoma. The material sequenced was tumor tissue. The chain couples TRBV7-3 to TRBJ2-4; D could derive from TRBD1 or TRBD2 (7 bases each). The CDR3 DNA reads TGTGCCAGCAGCTTCGCAGGGGGGGACATTCAGTACTTC. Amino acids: CASSFAGGDIQYF.